This T cell receptor beta chain was retrieved from a study of cytomegalovirus exposure and HLA in healthy donors (dated by TCRdb to the late 2010s). For the wider study: According to a later analysis, the roughly 130 validation repertoires were produced on the same platform as the roughly 600 repertoires of the first cohort. The study was designed to test whether signatures of past pathogen exposure could be identified by cataloging public T cell receptors. Along with the roughly 700-subject first cohort, a separate validation cohort of over 90 different subjects was used. The study combined high-throughput TCR immunosequencing, statistical association of individual TCRs with disease status, and machine learning to predict cytomegalovirus infection status. Study-wide findings and limitations: All 120 or so repertoires were used to score co-occurrence in the validation cohort in a later analysis, because that analysis had no HLA typing for the cohort. Cytomegalovirus status was reported to be diagnosed by the classifier with high specificity and sensitivity in both the original and validation cohorts. The authors suggested that the approach could potentially be extended to other disease states and immunological phenotypes. In vitro tests confirmed that a few of the cytomegalovirus-associated TCR beta chains recognize cytomegalovirus antigens. Across donors, most TCR sequences were observed very rarely, whereas some public TCRs were present in many individuals. Of the cluster scores, about 94% were above 0 in a later analysis, which found that TCRs clustered in the first cohort also tended to co-occur in the 95 to 150 validation repertoires. The study listed 164 TCR beta chains as associated with cytomegalovirus.

Details on this clone: It has no known antigen specificity. Per-base quality was not reported, and no clone a single base away is much larger than it.

The library was produced with the immunoSEQ multiplex PCR assay. In the paper's pipeline: A statistical classification framework was built for diagnosing cytomegalovirus status from the catalog of TCR beta chain sequences. Not all clones reach the TCRdb copy of this immuneACCESS table, which keeps in-frame sequences only. Checked studies attribute under half of the gap to unresolved V genes and leave the rest unexplained. That table supplies the V and J calls and clone size; D and trimming were determined from the DNA. Within this sample are over 100,000 clones, with around nine tenths of them counted one time only. Approximately 2.3% of the sample is held by the ten biggest clonotypes. The germline V gene specifies KGHSH as CDR1 and LQKENI as CDR2. From the cysteine through the phenylalanine, the CDR3 covers 17 amino acids. The sequence is cut down to CDR3 DNA, 51 bases in frame from base 1. V lost 4 bases and J lost 0 bases; the stretch between them is 16 bases long.

Separate from the roughly 660-subject first cohort, the validation cohort of more than 90 subjects was the group to which the donors belonged. This receptor was taken from a woman aged 18-30 years in good health and CMV-seronegative. Recombination joined TRBV18 with TRBJ2-1; the D region possibly corresponds to TRBD1 (6 bases align). Sequenced material: PBMCs. The CDR3 region reads CASSREQGSRSYNEQFF. The base sequence is TGTGCCAGCTCACGAGAACAGGGTTCACGCTCCTACAATGAGCAGTTCTTC.